This T cell receptor (beta chain) was profiled in a study of CD8 T cells in Susac syndrome. RNA amounts of about 0.5 to 1 ug underwent reverse transcription with random hexamers. MiXCR was run by TCRdb on the immunoSEQ multiplex PCR reads, yielding one entry per CDR3 protein. Seen here are under 200,000 distinct CDR3 sequences, around 96% observed once, and the top ten hold roughly 0.16%. Germline CDR1 and CDR2: MNHEY and SMNVEV (reference sequence). This CDR3 contains 15 residues. J gave up 6 bases and V 7 bases, and 4 bases lay outside the gene matches. The source of this sequence is a human donor with multiple sclerosis. The sequenced sample consisted of CD8+ T cells from PBMCs. The rearrangement links TRBV27 to TRBJ2-1; 15 nucleotides agree with TRBD2. CDR3 residues: CASNRGLAGGNEQFF. In DNA, the CDR3 is TGTGCCAGCAACCGGGGACTAGCGGGAGGCAATGAGCAGTTCTTC.